A selection of T cell receptor beta chains follows, all from one sample in a study of neurological immune-mediated disorders. TCRdb recomputed calls from the 5' RACE reads with MiXCR, one row per CDR3 protein. The sample has about 53,000 distinct CDR3 sequences, under 4.5% seen once. The material sequenced was PBMCs. Receptor source: a woman between 25 and 40 years old with multiple sclerosis. CDR3s include the opening cysteine and the closing phenylalanine or tryptophan. The D gene is left open where the match is weak. Clone size is shown for a subset of rows, as once, few, many or a class of expanded clone.

clone_size | j_call | v_call | d_call | cdr3_nt | cdr3_aa
many | TRBJ2-3 | TRBV20-1 | - | TGCAGTGCCCTCGAGTCGGGATTACGGAATACGCAGTATTTT | CSALESGLRNTQYF
many | TRBJ1-2 | TRBV20-1 | - | TGCAGCGTCCCCGTCCTCGGTGGCTACACCTTC | CSVPVLGGYTF
many | TRBJ2-1 | TRBV18 | - | TGTGCCAGCTCACCCTTTAGCGGAGACGTATACAATGAGCAGTTCTTC | CASSPFSGDVYNEQFF
many | TRBJ2-7 | TRBV20-1 | - | TGCAGTGCTAGCGGGACACCCCTAGGAGAGCAGTACTTC | CSASGTPLGEQYF
many | TRBJ1-2 | TRBV20-1 | - | TGCAGTGCAGACACAGGGCTCCCCTATGGCTACACCTTC | CSADTGLPYGYTF
many | TRBJ1-1 | TRBV5-1 | - | TGCGCCAGCAGCTTGGAACAGGGTACCACTGAAGCTTTCTTT | CASSLEQGTTEAFF
many | TRBJ2-7 | TRBV7-9 | TRBD1 | TGTGCCAGCACCCCGCAGGGGGTATCCGAGCAGTACTTC | CASTPQGVSEQYF
many | TRBJ2-2 | TRBV6-6 | - | TGTGCCAGCAACCCCCGCCTGATTGTAACCGGGGAGCTGTTTTTT | CASNPRLIVTGELFF
- | TRBJ2-1 | TRBV6-2/TRBV6-3 | - | TGTGCCAGCAGTTGGCGCGGCAGATCCTACAATGAGCAGTTCTTC | CASSWRGRSYNEQFF
many | TRBJ1-4 | TRBV15 | - | TGTGCCACCAGCGCCATAACTTACCAGGGGTATAATGAAAAACTGTTTTTT | CATSAITYQGYNEKLFF
many | TRBJ1-1 | TRBV5-1 | - | TGCGCCAGCAGCTTACAAGGTCAGGACACTGAAGCTTTCTTT | CASSLQGQDTEAFF
many | TRBJ2-5 | TRBV6-1 | - | TGTGCCGCTGTTGGACTTTCCATGGTGGAGACCCAGTACTTC | CAAVGLSMVETQYF
many | TRBJ1-6 | TRBV12-3/TRBV12-4 | TRBD1 | TGTGCCAGCAGTCTCGGCGGGACAGGGAATTCACCCCTCCACTTT | CASSLGGTGNSPLHF
many | TRBJ2-7 | TRBV11-2 | TRBD2 | TGTGCCAGCAGCATCCCGGGGGGAGCTGTACTCTACGAGCAGTACTTC | CASSIPGGAVLYEQYF
many | TRBJ2-5 | TRBV5-1 | - | TGCGCCAGCAGCCCAGGGGTTCAAGAGACCCAGTACTTC | CASSPGVQETQYF
many | TRBJ1-2 | TRBV5-1 | - | TGCGCCAGCAGCCCCAGTAGTCCGCCCTATGGCTACACCTTC | CASSPSSPPYGYTF
many | TRBJ1-1 | TRBV28 | - | TGTGCCAGCAGTTTCTCGGGACTTTTGAACACTGAAGCTTTCTTT | CASSFSGLLNTEAFF
many | TRBJ2-2 | TRBV7-2 | - | TGTGCCAGCAGCTGGGTCACCGGGGAGCTGTTTTTT | CASSWVTGELFF
many | TRBJ2-2 | TRBV2 | - | TGTGCCAGCAGTGGACGAATCAACACCGGGGAGCTGTTTTTT | CASSGRINTGELFF
many | TRBJ2-5 | TRBV20-1 | TRBD2 | TGCAGTGCTAGTCGCCCAGCGGGGGGGACAGAGACCCAGTACTTC | CSASRPAGGTETQYF
many | TRBJ1-1 | TRBV7-8 | - | TGTGCCAGCAGCTTACCACTGAGGTTCAGGTCGAACACTGAAGCTTTCTTT | CASSLPLRFRSNTEAFF
many | TRBJ2-1 | TRBV14 | - | TGTGCCAGCAGCCTCACTAGCTTTGGTGAGCAGTTCTTC | CASSLTSFGEQFF
many | TRBJ2-7 | TRBV3-1 | - | TGTGCCAGCAGCCAAGGGTTGGCTAACTCCTACGAGCAGTACTTC | CASSQGLANSYEQYF
many | TRBJ1-2 | TRBV27 | - | TGTGCCAGCAGTTTAGCGGACGGCTATGGCTACACCTTC | CASSLADGYGYTF
many | TRBJ1-5 | TRBV20-1 | - | TGCAGTGCTAGGTCGGGATCGGATAGCAATCAGCCCCAGCATTTT | CSARSGSDSNQPQHF
many | TRBJ2-7 | TRBV5-1 | TRBD1 | TGCGCCAGCAGCTTGTTACTCCGGGACAGGAGCTACGAGCAGTACTTC | CASSLLLRDRSYEQYF
few | TRBJ2-3 | TRBV20-1 | - | TGCAGTGCTACGGGGATAGGCACAGATACGCAGTATTTT | CSATGIGTDTQYF
many | TRBJ1-5 | TRBV12-3/TRBV12-4 | - | TGTGCCAGCAGCCTGACAGGCGAGGTTGAGCCCCAGCATTTT | CASSLTGEVEPQHF
many | TRBJ1-5 | TRBV11-2 | TRBD1 | TGTGCCAGCAGCTTACGGACAGGGTTCAATCAGCCCCAGCATTTT | CASSLRTGFNQPQHF
- | TRBJ2-3 | TRBV5-1 | - | TGCGCCAGCAGCTTTAGCGGCATTAGCACAGATACGCAGTATTTT | CASSFSGISTDTQYF
- | TRBJ1-3 | TRBV6-5 | - | TGTGCCAGCAGGGATCTTGCTGGAAACACCATATATTTT | CASRDLAGNTIYF
many | TRBJ1-1 | TRBV6-1 | TRBD1 | TGTGCCAGTGGACAGGCCTTCACTGAAGCTTTCTTT | CASGQAFTEAFF
many | TRBJ2-3 | TRBV20-1 | TRBD2 | TGCAGTGCTAAACACACCGGGACTAGCGGGGATACGCAGTATTTT | CSAKHTGTSGDTQYF
many | TRBJ2-3 | TRBV7-2 | - | TGTGCCAGCAGCACCCGTGCTAGCACAGATACGCAGTATTTT | CASSTRASTDTQYF
few | TRBJ2-5 | TRBV7-9 | - | TGTGCCAGCAGCCCGGGGGATGAGACCCAGTACTTC | CASSPGDETQYF
many | TRBJ2-7 | TRBV20-1 | - | TGCAGTGCTAGAGACCCGAGGTACGAGCAGTACTTC | CSARDPRYEQYF
many | TRBJ2-1 | TRBV20-1 | TRBD2 | TGCAGTGCACAAGCGGGGGGGCGCGGCAATGAGCAGTTCTTC | CSAQAGGRGNEQFF
many | TRBJ2-2 | TRBV7-2 | - | TGTGCCAGCAGCTTAACCGGGGAGCTGTTTTTT | CASSLTGELFF
few | TRBJ2-7 | TRBV3-1 | - | TGTGCCAGCAGCCAATCTAGCCTGTCCTACGAGCAGTACTTC | CASSQSSLSYEQYF
- | TRBJ1-1 | TRBV18 | - | TGTGCCAGCTCACCATGGAAAGGAGGGGTGAACACTGAAGCTTTCTTT | CASSPWKGGVNTEAFF
many | TRBJ2-3 | TRBV5-1 | TRBD2 | TGCGCCAGCAGCCTCCTGACTAGCGGGAGCTCAGATACGCAGTATTTT | CASSLLTSGSSDTQYF
many | TRBJ1-1 | TRBV12-3/TRBV12-4 | - | TGTGCCAGCAACCCGGGGGGATCGAACACTGAAGCTTTCTTT | CASNPGGSNTEAFF
many | TRBJ2-5 | TRBV7-2 | - | TGTGCCAGCAGCTTAGGGGGAACTAGTGGCCAAGAGACCCAGTACTTC | CASSLGGTSGQETQYF
many | TRBJ2-2 | TRBV6-5 | - | TGTGCCAGCAGTTACTTGGAAGGGCTAGGGACCGGGGAGCTGTTTTTT | CASSYLEGLGTGELFF
many | TRBJ1-4 | TRBV5-1 | - | TGCGCCAGCAGCGGGATGGACGGATCTATGGGGGAAAAACTGTTTTTT | CASSGMDGSMGEKLFF
many | TRBJ2-1 | TRBV28 | - | TGTGCCAGCAGAACTCGCGGGGCGGGGAGGCTCGATGAGCAGTTCTTC | CASRTRGAGRLDEQFF
many | TRBJ2-2 | TRBV15 | TRBD1 | TGTGCCACCAGCAGAGTGGCCGATTGGGGCAGGGGGCGAACCGGGGAGCTGTTTTTT | CATSRVADWGRGRTGELFF
many | TRBJ2-7 | TRBV2 | - | TGTGCCAGCAGGAGCAGCGCTAAGAGCTCCTACGAGCAGTACTTC | CASRSSAKSSYEQYF